This paragraph covers one T cell receptor beta chain sequence. This table comes from immunoSEQ multiplex PCR, and its TCRdb copy is limited to in-frame clones, with some not included. The profile shows under 2.5 million clones, less than 95% of them singletons. The data were obtained in a study of shared clonotypes between healthy human individuals. Sequenced: naive CD4+ T cells from PBMCs. The subset denotes: CD45RA+ positively selected. This TCR was recovered from a man between 18 and 35 years old in good health. Some clones in this sample may be carry-over from other donors' samples.

Here the CDR3 DNA reads TGTGCCAGCAGCTTGTCACTAGCGGGAGAAGAGACCCAGTACTTC. It is translated as CASSLSLAGEETQYF. The chain carries TRBV5-4 and TRBJ2-5; 11 bases map to TRBD2. V was clipped by 1 base and J by 3 bases; unmatched bases: 2. The CDR3 covers 15 residues. The germline CDR1 and CDR2 sequences are SGHNT and YYREEE (reference sequence).